The present T cell receptor (beta chain) was sequenced within a study of blood T cell repertoires in COVID-19. Study as a whole: Nucleic acid was either cDNA or gDNA, and it came from T cells, B-cell-depleted T cells, or PBMCs.

Trimming shortened V by 0 bases and J by 10 bases, and 17 bases separated the two germline ends. CDR1 SGDLS and CDR2 YYNGEE come from the germline V gene. There are 16 residues in the CDR3. The table came from immunoSEQ multiplex PCR; TCRdb's copy has only in-frame clones and leaves some out. The data show 150,000 to 200,000 clones, more than 75% seen once. V gene TRBV9 combines with J gene TRBJ1-6; D perhaps matches TRBD1 (6 bases). The TCR comes from a man younger than 35 with active or convalescent COVID-19. Sequencing was carried out using peripheral blood. The CDR3 region has the DNA TGTGCCAGCAGCGTAGGCACAGGGTATTCACGGTCACCCCTCCACTTT. This gives the protein CASSVGTGYSRSPLHF.